This T cell receptor (beta chain) was observed in a study of Ad26.COV2.S vaccination and SARS-CoV-2 variants. Data came from immunoSEQ multiplex PCR; TCRdb stores just in-frame clones and leaves some out. The sample yields some 340,000 clones, approximately 86% seen once. Treatment meaning: 15 to 20 received Ad26.COV2.S at low or high dose, single or two shots; about 5 received placebo; per-sample allocation not given. Sampling happened 63 days after the first vaccine or placebo injection. This clone has only one observation. J was trimmed by 1 base and V by 1 base; bases with no gene match: 3. This CDR3 is built from 16 residues. CDR1 is SNHLY, CDR2 FYNNEI, per germline.

The specimen was peripheral blood, collected in a trial of Ad26.COV2.S vaccine versus placebo. The genes are TRBV2 and TRBJ2-7; 11 bases map to TRBD2. This TCR came from a person aged 18-60 years who received the Ad26.COV2.S COVID-19 vaccine or a placebo. The CDR3 DNA reads as TGTGCCAGCAGTGAAGGGCTAGCGGGGGGATCCTACGAGCAGTACTTC. Its protein product is CASSEGLAGGSYEQYF.